The source of this TCR beta chain is a study of spatial heterogeneity in lung cancer. Time point noted: sample taken at primary tumor resection. Whole RNA obtained from tumor, nontumor lung or frozen PBMC underwent sequencing without sorting. Samples were donated by 72 untreated early-stage non-small cell lung cancer patients. A unique molecular identifier was attached to every TCR cDNA molecule. TCRdb re-analysed the 5' RACE reads in MiXCR, keeping a single row per CDR3 protein. The data contain more than 6,500 distinct CDR3 sequences, roughly 3.8% of them seen just once; the ten biggest clones take up roughly 25%. In its sample, this clonotype was seen many times. Unmatched junction bases numbered 10, after V lost 6 bases and J lost 2 bases. This CDR3 has 15 amino acids. Germline V gene data show CDR1 as SGHNT and CDR2 as YYREEE (reference sequence).

This sequence joins TRBV5-4 and TRBJ1-2, with TRBD1 identical over 7 bases. This sequence was found in a female donor with early-stage non-small cell lung cancer. Sequenced here: normal lung tissue next to the tumor, sampled at surgery. The CDR3 nucleotides are TGTGCCAGCACCCCCGGAGGGACAGAGAACTATGGCTACACCTTC. Residues: CASTPGGTENYGYTF.